Described below is a single T cell receptor (beta chain) sequence and its context. Its specificity is unknown. Primers included in the PCR were 60 Vbeta and 13 Jbeta primers. Some clones are missing from TCRdb's copy, which holds only in-frame ones; the method was immunoSEQ multiplex PCR. This table has more than 100,000 clones, approximately 78% appearing once. The source of the sample is a study of cytomegalovirus exposure and HLA in healthy donors. Study-level findings and limits: Sequencing probably produced one cluster of sequence variants that were highly shared. V segments that were indistinguishable, TRBV6-2 and TRBV6-3 among them, were omitted from analysis.

Germline lookup yields CDR1 SEHNR and CDR2 FQNEAQ (reference sequence). V was clipped by 5 bases and J by 4 bases, with 5 bases between them. CDR3 size: 12 residues. This clonotype was sampled from a woman aged 45-60 years in good health and CMV-seropositive. The chain joins TRBV7-9 to TRBJ2-2; D is undetermined. The sample taken for sequencing was PBMCs. The CDR3 sequence: CASSPFTGELFF. CDR3 bases: TGTGCCAGCAGCCCATTCACCGGGGAGCTGTTTTTT.